The 24 T cell receptor beta chains below come from one sample, sequenced in a study of Ad26.COV2.S vaccination and SARS-CoV-2 variants. Treatment described: some 20 received Ad26.COV2.S at low or high dose, single or two shots; several received placebo; per-sample allocation not given. Sample collection was performed on day 63 after the first vaccine or placebo injection. TCRdb's copy holds only in-frame clones and misses some; the assay was immunoSEQ multiplex PCR. The sample lists about 280,000 clones; approximately 87% were seen once. The source material was peripheral blood, sampled in a trial of Ad26.COV2.S vaccine versus placebo. All receptors derive from a person aged 18 to 59 who received the Ad26.COV2.S COVID-19 vaccine or a placebo.

This chain uses TRBV5-5 with TRBJ1-5; D is unresolved. The CDR3 is 14 residues long. Per the germline V gene, CDR1 is SGHKS and CDR2 is YYEKEE (reference sequence). V dropped 2 bases and J dropped 3 bases, with 9 bases sitting between them. The CDR3 nucleotides are TGTGCCAGCAGCTTCACCGACGACAATCAGCCCCAGCATTTT. Protein product: CASSFTDDNQPQHF.

V and J are TRBV23-1 and TRBJ1-2; 7 bases fit TRBD1. TRBV23-1 is an ORF for which the function is uncertain. J gave up 0 bases and V 4 bases, and 5 bases lay outside the gene matches. This CDR3 comprises 15 residues. The CDR3 spells CASSPRDRANYGYTF. The CDR3 region has the DNA TGCGCCAGCAGTCCGCGGGACAGAGCTAACTATGGCTACACCTTC.

The genes are TRBV5-1 and TRBJ2-7, with D tentatively TRBD1 (7 bases). The CDR3 is 14 residues long. CDR1 and CDR2 from the germline V gene are SGHRS and YFSETQ. Trimming pared 9 bases from V and 7 bases from J, leaving 23 bases between. CDR3 nucleotides: TGCGCCACCTCGGGCGGGACAGCCTATTCTGAGCAGTACTTC. Its protein product is CATSGGTAYSEQYF.

The chain has TRBV10-3 and TRBJ2-7, with 7 positions matching TRBD2. The junction had 8 bases not matched to a gene; V was cut back by 7 bases and J by 5 bases. This CDR3 region has 13 residues. Germline V gene lookup returns CDR1 ENHRY and CDR2 SYGVKD. As DNA, the CDR3 is TGTGCCATCAATTTGGGAACTAGCGACGAGCAGTACTTC. As protein: CAINLGTSDEQYF.

CDR3 DNA sequence: TGTGCCAGCAGTGTACAGTCATATATCGATAATTCACCCCTCCACTTT. Protein: CASSVQSYIDNSPLHF. The chain combines TRBV6-1 with TRBJ1-6, with D unresolved. Trimming took off 4 bases at V and 5 bases at J, with 15 bases between the two ends. The CDR3 contains 16 residues. Germline V gene sequence: CDR1 MNHNS, CDR2 SASEGT.

The chain employs TRBV19 and TRBJ2-7, with D unclear. The CDR3 spans 12 residues. Per germline, CDR1 LNHDA and CDR2 SQIVND (reference sequence). V shed 3 bases and J shed 5 bases, with 8 bases lying between them. CDR3 residues: CASSIRANEQYF. CDR3 DNA sequence: TGTGCCAGTAGTATCCGGGCCAACGAGCAGTACTTC.

The chain has TRBV7-2 and TRBJ1-2; the match to TRBD1 covers 7 bases. There are 14 residues in the CDR3. The germline V gene encodes CDR1 SGHTA and CDR2 FQGNSA. Trimming cost V 3 bases and J 5 bases; bases outside gene matches: 6. CDR3 bases: TGTGCCAGCAGCTTCGGAGGGGGCGAATATGGCTACACCTTC. This encodes CASSFGGGEYGYTF.

This clone was seen a single time. The gene calls are TRBV10-3 and TRBJ1-2; possibly TRBD1 for D (6 bases). The CDR3 covers 14 residues. Germline V gene lookup returns CDR1 ENHRY and CDR2 SYGVKD. Trimming removed 4 bases at V and 2 bases at J, with 11 bases between. Here the CDR3 DNA reads TGTGCCATCAGTGTTTATCAGGGGAACTATGGCTACACCTTC. It encodes CAISVYQGNYGYTF.

This chain connects TRBV5-1 to TRBJ1-1, with 9 bases that match TRBD1. V shed 3 bases and J 3 bases; nucleotides not matched to a gene: 12. Germline V lookup: CDR1 SGHRS, CDR2 YFSETQ. The CDR3 runs 17 residues. CDR3 nucleotide sequence: TGCGCCAGCAGCTCCGGGACAGGGTACGTTATCGACACTGAAGCTTTCTTT. Protein: CASSSGTGYVIDTEAFF.

The V and J genes are TRBV6-2 or TRBV6-3 and TRBJ1-4; the D is unclear. Deletions cut 0 bases from V and 6 bases from J, with 11 bases between. The germline V gene has CDR1 MNHEY and CDR2 SVGEGT. CDR3 length: 15 residues. Here the CDR3 reads CASSYSEMDHEKLFF. Here the CDR3 DNA reads TGTGCCAGCAGTTACTCGGAGATGGATCATGAAAAACTGTTTTTT.

The rearrangement joins TRBV5-1 to TRBJ2-7; 9 bases agree with TRBD2. Germline CDR1 is SGHRS and CDR2 is YFSETQ. This CDR3 comprises 15 residues. With V trimmed by 0 bases and J by 1 base, 2 bases remained unmatched. The CDR3 nucleotides read TGCGCCAGCAGCTTGGGACTAGCGGCATCCTACGAGCAGTACTTC. Translation gives CASSLGLAASYEQYF.

This clone was detected once. The rearrangement uses TRBV12-3 or TRBV12-4 and TRBJ2-7, with 9 bases matching TRBD2. The CDR3 has 13 amino acids. J gave up 5 bases and V 3 bases, and 2 bases lay outside the gene matches. CDR3 loop: CASSFASGNEQYF. CDR3 DNA sequence: TGTGCCAGCAGTTTTGCTAGCGGGAACGAGCAGTACTTC.

J is TRBJ2-7 and V is TRBV6-2 or TRBV6-3; 8 bases agree with TRBD1. With V trimmed by 4 bases and J by 0 bases, 5 bases remained unmatched. CDR1 is MNHEY, CDR2 SVGEGT, per germline. CDR3 length: 15 amino acids. Here the CDR3 reads CASSSRTGSSYEQYF. CDR3 nucleotides: TGTGCCAGCAGTTCACGGACAGGGTCCTCCTACGAGCAGTACTTC.

The chain is built from TRBV5-1 and TRBJ2-7; 13 bases map to TRBD2. Germline V gives CDR1 SGHRS, CDR2 YFSETQ. This CDR3 spans 17 amino acids. The junction had 7 bases not matched to a gene; V was cut back by 0 bases and J by 4 bases. As DNA, the CDR3 is TGCGCCAGCAGCTTGGGAACCCGGACTAGCGGGAGTTACGAGCAGTACTTC. Its translation is CASSLGTRTSGSYEQYF. The entire variable domain, with the rest obtained from reference TRBV5-1 and TRBJ2-7, is as follows: KAGVTQTPRYLIKTRGQQVTLSCSPISGHRSVSWYQQTPGQGLQFLFEYFSETQRNKGNFPGRFSGRQFSNSRSEMNVSTLELGDSALYLCASSLGTRTSGSYEQYFGPGTRLTVT.

The chain uses TRBV6-5 and TRBJ1-2; D call uncertain. The CDR3 totals 15 residues. V lost 6 bases to trimming and J lost 1 base, with 15 bases between them. The V gene's germline CDR1 is MNHEY and CDR2 SVGAGI. The CDR3 region has the DNA TGTGCCAGCAGACCAGAGGAGAGCTTTAACTATGGCTACACCTTC. As protein: CASRPEESFNYGYTF.

The chain recombines TRBV2 with TRBJ2-1; D is uncertain. Deletions cut 3 bases from V and 11 bases from J, with 5 bases between. The CDR3 has 10 amino acids. In germline, CDR1 is SNHLY, CDR2 FYNNEI. The CDR3 sequence is CASSENQQFF. In DNA form, the CDR3 reads TGTGCCAGCAGTGAGAACCAGCAGTTCTTC. Full variable domain (remainder filled in from reference TRBV2 and TRBJ2-1): EPEVTQTPSHQVTQMGQEVILRCVPISNHLYFYWYRQILGQKVEFLVSFYNNEISEKSEIFDDQFSVERPDGSNFTLKIRSTKLEDSAMYFCASSENQQFFGPGTRLTVL.

This chain joins TRBV4-2 and TRBJ1-5; D is undetermined. With 0 bases removed from V and 6 bases from J, the gap between germline ends came to 6 bases. The germline V gene encodes CDR1 LGHNA and CDR2 YNFKEQ. CDR3 size: 13 residues. CDR3 in amino acids: CASSQEALQPQHF. The DNA of the CDR3 is TGTGCCAGCAGCCAAGAGGCTCTTCAGCCCCAGCATTTT.

The chain is built from TRBV5-6 and TRBJ2-5; TRBD2 agrees at 12 bases. The CDR3 consists of 15 residues. V dropped 4 bases and J dropped 5; count of bases not matched to a gene: 6. Germline V CDR1 and CDR2: SGHDT, YYEEEE. The CDR3 loop reads CASSSGLAGWETQYF. The CDR3 DNA reads TGTGCCAGCAGCAGTGGACTAGCGGGGTGGGAGACCCAGTACTTC.

The rearrangement joins TRBV6-5 to TRBJ1-2; perhaps TRBD1 as D (6 bases). Germline V gene data show CDR1 as MNHEY and CDR2 as SVGAGI. The V end was cut by 2 bases, the J end by 10 bases, with 20 bases between. The CDR3 sequence is 15 residues long. CDR3: CASSYRGGTLYAYTF. CDR3 DNA: TGTGCCAGCAGTTACCGGGGGGGCACGCTTTACGCCTACACCTTC.

J is TRBJ1-4 and V is TRBV5-1, with D unresolved. V lost 0 bases, J lost 8 bases, and 8 bases lay in between. Germline loops: CDR1 SGHRS, CDR2 YFSETQ. The CDR3 contains 13 residues. For the CDR3, the DNA is TGCGCCAGCAGCTTGGTTCTGCGGGAAAAACTGTTTTTT. Protein sequence: CASSLVLREKLFF.

This CDR3 is CASSATHTGFGRSPQETQYF. The CDR3 DNA reads as TGTGCCAGCAGCGCCACCCACACGGGATTCGGACGCTCACCTCAAGAGACCCAGTACTTC. The J gene is TRBJ2-5, the V gene TRBV9, with D possibly matching TRBD2 (5 bases). This CDR3 comprises 20 residues. The ends were cut back, 3 bases at V and 2 bases at J, with 29 bases in the middle. Germline V gene sequence: CDR1 SGDLS, CDR2 YYNGEE.

The chain joins TRBV6-1 to TRBJ1-3; no firm D call. The CDR3 spans 19 residues. CDR1 and CDR2 from the germline V gene are MNHNS and SASEGT. The V and J ends lost 1 base and 2 bases respectively, with 21 bases between them. DNA of the CDR3: TGTGCCAGCAGTGAAGGGCTGGGGAACGGAGGTCCGACTGGAAACACCATATATTTT. Its translation: CASSEGLGNGGPTGNTIYF.

The chain couples TRBV5-1 to TRBJ2-7; D possibly corresponds to TRBD1 (6 bases). V was cut by 0 bases and J by 7 bases, with 26 bases left in between. CDR3 length: 18 amino acids. Germline CDR1 reads SGHRS; CDR2 reads YFSETQ. The chain's CDR3 is CASSLVAIGGGWAEEQYF. Written as DNA, the CDR3 is TGCGCCAGCAGCTTGGTGGCCATTGGTGGGGGCTGGGCGGAAGAGCAGTACTTC.

This chain connects TRBV5-5 to TRBJ1-1, with D hard to call. The V gene lost 0 bases and the J gene lost 0 bases, with 3 bases spanning the gap. CDR3 size: 13 residues. CDR1 and CDR2 (germline): SGHKS, YYEKEE (reference sequence). CDR3 sequence reads: CASSLDLNTEAFF. The CDR3 DNA sequence: TGTGCCAGCAGCTTGGACCTGAACACTGAAGCTTTCTTT.